Listed below are T cell receptor beta chains from one sample, sequenced in a study of control samples from healthy donors and cancer patients. The table came from immunoSEQ multiplex PCR; TCRdb's copy has only in-frame clones and leaves some out. Among some 200,000 clones listed, 91% were seen once. The sample taken for sequencing was blood. These receptors all stem from a young woman in good health. Both conserved end residues are part of each CDR3. Fields, in order: clone size, D gene, V gene, J gene, CDR3 protein, CDR3 DNA. The D gene is left open where the match is weak. Clone size is given for some rows only: seen once, a few or many times, or a class if the clone is expanded.

>NA|NA|TRBV30|TRBJ1-5
CAWSRQSNQPQHF
TGTGCCTGGAGTCGCCAGTCCAATCAGCCCCAGCATTTT
>once|TRBD2|TRBV19|TRBJ2-3
CATRLAGGTDTQYF
TGTGCCACCAGACTAGCGGGAGGGACAGATACGCAGTATTTT
>NA|TRBD2|TRBV19|TRBJ2-3
CASRWTSGSTDTQYF
TGTGCCAGTAGATGGACTAGCGGGAGCACAGATACGCAGTATTTT
>NA|NA|TRBV13|TRBJ1-5
CASSLQGNQPQHF
TGTGCCAGCAGCTTACAGGGTAATCAGCCCCAGCATTTT
>NA|TRBD2|TRBV6-4|TRBJ2-3
CASSDSKRGGPDTQYF
TGTGCCAGCAGTGACTCGAAGCGGGGGGGGCCAGATACGCAGTATTTT
>NA|NA|TRBV19|TRBJ2-1
CASSPTYNEQFF
TGTGCCAGTAGTCCAACCTACAATGAGCAGTTCTTC
>NA|NA|TRBV4-3|TRBJ2-7
CASSQEGRGGYEQYF
TGCGCCAGCAGCCAAGAAGGCAGGGGTGGGTACGAGCAGTACTTC
>NA|NA|TRBV29-1|TRBJ1-3
CSVVPSSGNTIYF
TGCAGCGTTGTCCCTAGCTCTGGAAACACCATATATTTT
>NA|NA|TRBV20-1|TRBJ2-7
CSATDTYEQYF
TGCAGTGCTACAGACACCTACGAGCAGTACTTC
>NA|NA|TRBV11-1|TRBJ2-7
CASSREGRPSYEQYF
TGTGCCAGCAGCCGAGAAGGACGTCCCTCCTACGAGCAGTACTTC
>few|TRBD1|TRBV18|TRBJ2-7
CASSPGTGTDEQYF
TGTGCCAGCTCTCCCGGGACAGGGACAGACGAGCAGTACTTC
>once|NA|TRBV5-4|TRBJ2-7
CASRTSTYEQYF
TGTGCCAGCAGGACTTCCACCTACGAGCAGTACTTC
>NA|NA|TRBV6-5|TRBJ1-1
CASRSRDHTEAFF
TGTGCCAGCAGGAGCAGGGACCACACTGAAGCTTTCTTT
>NA|NA|TRBV6-6|TRBJ1-1
CASSSRAPNTEAFF
TGTGCCAGCAGTTCCAGGGCCCCGAACACTGAAGCTTTCTTT
>NA|TRBD2|TRBV2|TRBJ2-3
CASSEGRLATPTSTDTQYF
TGTGCCAGCAGTGAAGGAAGACTAGCGACCCCTACTAGCACAGATACGCAGTATTTT
>once|TRBD2|TRBV7-2|TRBJ2-5
CASSLLAGAQETQYF
TGTGCCAGCAGCTTACTAGCGGGGGCCCAAGAGACCCAGTACTTC
>NA|TRBD2|TRBV24-1|TRBJ2-5
CATSEGTRETQYF
TGTGCCACCAGTGAAGGGACTAGAGAGACCCAGTACTTC
>NA|NA|TRBV28|TRBJ2-3
CASRQGGEDTQYF
TGTGCCAGCCGACAGGGAGGGGAAGATACGCAGTATTTT
>NA|TRBD1|TRBV2|TRBJ2-7
CASSEDRVNIYEQYF
TGTGCCAGCAGTGAGGACAGGGTTAATATATACGAGCAGTACTTC
>NA|TRBD2|TRBV6-5|TRBJ2-7
CASSYLREGDEQYF
TGTGCCAGCAGTTACTTGCGGGAGGGTGACGAGCAGTACTTC
>NA|TRBD2|TRBV30|TRBJ2-5
CAWSRGIAGETQYF
TGTGCCTGGAGTAGAGGAATAGCGGGAGAGACCCAGTACTTC
>NA|TRBD2|TRBV7-2|TRBJ2-1
CASSLGSGGSYNEQFF
TGTGCCAGCAGCTTAGGAAGCGGGGGCTCCTACAATGAGCAGTTCTTC
>NA|NA|TRBV6-5|TRBJ1-3
CASSQGHSGNTIYF
TGTGCCAGCAGTCAGGGCCACTCTGGAAACACCATATATTTT
>NA|TRBD1|TRBV11-2|TRBJ2-7
CASSPNRGRGEQYF
TGTGCCAGCAGCCCAAACAGGGGGCGGGGAGAGCAGTACTTC
>NA|NA|TRBV7-9|TRBJ1-1
CASSLGTANTEAFF
TGTGCCAGCAGCCTCGGGACGGCCAACACTGAAGCTTTCTTT
>NA|TRBD1|TRBV7-6|TRBJ1-2
CASSLGPQGFYGYTF
TGTGCCAGCAGCTTAGGACCACAGGGGTTCTATGGCTACACCTTC
>NA|TRBD1|TRBV18|TRBJ2-7
CASSPPGGTGAYEQYF
TGTGCCAGCTCACCACCGGGGGGGACAGGGGCCTACGAGCAGTACTTC
>NA|TRBD2|TRBV5-1|TRBJ2-1
CASSLVAGVSEQFF
TGCGCCAGCAGCTTGGTAGCGGGAGTTAGTGAGCAGTTCTTC
>NA|NA|TRBV20-1|TRBJ1-1
CSASLSSMNTEAFF
TGCAGTGCTAGTTTGTCCAGCATGAACACTGAAGCTTTCTTT
>NA|TRBD2|TRBV7-9|TRBJ2-3
CASSFTSGSGDTQYF
TGTGCCAGCAGCTTCACTAGCGGGTCGGGCGATACGCAGTATTTT
>NA|NA|TRBV5-1|TRBJ1-6
CASSLAGVSPLHF
TGCGCCAGCAGCTTGGCAGGGGTCTCACCCCTCCACTTT
>NA|NA|TRBV11-2|TRBJ2-7
CASSLRQGTYEQYF
TGTGCCAGCAGCTTGAGGCAGGGGACCTACGAGCAGTACTTC
>NA|TRBD1|TRBV10-3|TRBJ2-3
CAISRDRGSRDTQYF
TGTGCCATCAGCCGGGACAGGGGTTCCAGGGATACGCAGTATTTT
>NA|NA|TRBV18|TRBJ1-2
CASSPGQVNYGYTF
TGTGCCAGCTCACCAGGGCAGGTGAACTATGGCTACACCTTC
>NA|NA|TRBV4-2|TRBJ2-3
CASSQVQGGGDTQYF
TGTGCCAGCAGCCAAGTCCAGGGGGGAGGAGATACGCAGTATTTT
>NA|NA|TRBV4-1|TRBJ1-2
CASSQDSVNYGYTF
TGCGCCAGCAGCCAAGATTCGGTTAACTATGGCTACACCTTC
>NA|TRBD2|TRBV29-1|TRBJ2-7
CSVAGLAGRYEQYF
TGCAGCGTTGCCGGACTAGCGGGACGCTACGAGCAGTACTTC
>NA|TRBD2|TRBV28|TRBJ2-7
CASSGWRESSYEQYF
TGTGCCAGCAGTGGGTGGCGGGAGAGCTCCTACGAGCAGTACTTC
>once|TRBD1|TRBV7-6|TRBJ2-7
CASSPGQGGEQYF
TGTGCCAGCAGCCCAGGACAGGGGGGCGAGCAGTACTTC
>NA|TRBD1|TRBV11-2|TRBJ1-1
CASSSRDRNTEAFF
TGTGCCAGCAGCAGCCGGGACAGGAACACTGAAGCTTTCTTT
>NA|TRBD1|TRBV24-1|TRBJ2-1
CATSEQGAIEQFF
TGTGCCACCAGTGAGCAGGGGGCGATTGAGCAGTTCTTC
>NA|NA|TRBV7-9|TRBJ1-5
CASSLEGAPNQPQHF
TGTGCCAGCAGCTTAGAAGGGGCGCCCAATCAGCCCCAGCATTTT
>NA|NA|TRBV12-3/TRBV12-4|TRBJ2-7
CASSEDYYEQYF
TGTGCCAGCAGTGAGGACTACTACGAGCAGTACTTC